Following are 20 T cell receptor beta chains from one sample sequenced in a study of T cells in Graves' hyperthyroidism and ophthalmopathy. RNA transcripts provided the source from which TCR beta CDR3 regions were amplified. When the TCR CDR3 underwent first-round RT-PCR, the HTBI primer set was used. TCRdb reprocessed the multiplex PCR reads via MiXCR and lists one record per CDR3 protein. Found here are a few hundred thousand distinct CDR3 sequences, roughly 15% of them singletons; the top ten hold 10% to 15%. The source material was blood. The source is a woman between 35 and 50 years old with Graves' hyperthyroidism that later progressed to Graves' ophthalmopathy.

This clonotype was counted at least ten times. The V call is TRBV28, the J call TRBJ1-1; TRBD1 might be the D (6 bases). Trimming cost V 7 bases and J 2 bases, with 14 bases left between them. This CDR3 is built from 14 residues. Germline values: CDR1 MDHEN, CDR2 SYDVKM. CDR3 DNA sequence: TGTGCCAGCACCTTAGGGGGGGGTAACACTGAAGCTTTCTTT. Translation gives CASTLGGGNTEAFF.

This clonotype was seen ten or more times. The V gene is TRBV4-2, the J gene TRBJ2-7; D may be TRBD1 or TRBD2 (5 bases each). The CDR3 sequence is 15 residues long. V lost 0 bases to trimming and J lost 3 bases, with 12 bases between them. The germline V gene encodes CDR1 LGHNA and CDR2 YNFKEQ. The CDR3 DNA is TGTGCCAGCAGCCAAGACGATCGGGGCTACTACGAGCAGTACTTC. It encodes CASSQDDRGYYEQYF.

This clonotype was observed many times. The chain has TRBV3-1 and TRBJ1-6; D is possibly TRBD1 (5 bases). In germline, CDR1 is LGHDT, CDR2 YNNKEL (reference sequence). The CDR3 is made up of 15 amino acids. Trimming took 2 bases from V and 7 from J, leaving 12 bases between them. This chain's CDR3 is CASSQTGLGNSPLHF. DNA for the CDR3: TGTGCCAGCAGCCAAACGGGACTGGGAAATTCACCCCTCCACTTT.

This clonotype was counted ten times or more. The chain links TRBV10-3 to TRBJ1-6; D uncertain. V lost 4 bases and J 12 bases, leaving 13 bases between the germline ends. CDR3 length equals 13 residues. Germline V gives CDR1 ENHRY, CDR2 SYGVKD. The CDR3 DNA reads as TGTGCCATCAGTGGCTGGGATGTGGAACCCCTCCACTTT. This codes for CAISGWDVEPLHF.

The sample holds many counts of this clonotype. V gene TRBV30 combines with J gene TRBJ2-7; 7 nucleotides agree with TRBD1. The CDR3 has 13 residues. V lost 6 bases to trimming and J lost 3 bases; unmatched junction nucleotides: 8. Germline loops: CDR1 GTSNPN, CDR2 SVGIG (reference sequence). CDR3: CACTGQCYYEQYF. CDR3 nucleotide sequence: TGTGCCTGTACGGGACAGTGTTACTACGAGCAGTACTTC. Looking up the rest from reference TRBV30 and TRBJ2-7 gives the full variable domain: SQTIHQWPATLVQPVGSPLSLECTVEGTSNPNLYWYRQAAGRGLQLLFYSVGIGQISSEVPQNLSASRPQDRQFILSSKKLLLSDSGFYLCACTGQCYYEQYFGPGTRLTVT.

This clonotype was seen at least ten times. The chain has TRBV7-3 and TRBJ2-2; TRBD1 or TRBD2 may be the D gene (5 bases each). CDR3 size: 18 residues. V lost 0 bases to trimming and J lost 1 base, with 15 bases between them. Per the germline V gene, CDR1 is SGHTA and CDR2 is FQGTGA. The CDR3, as DNA: TGTGCCAGCAGCTTAACGCCAGTGGGACCCTTGAACACCGGGGAGCTGTTTTTT. Translating it yields CASSLTPVGPLNTGELFF. The variable domain in full, completed from reference TRBV7-3 and TRBJ2-2, reads GAGVSQTPSNKVTEKGKYVELRCDPISGHTALYWYRQSLGQGPEFLIYFQGTGAADDSGLPNDRFFAVRPEGSVSTLKIQRTERGDSAVYLCASSLTPVGPLNTGELFFGEGSRLTVL.

This clonotype was counted at least ten times. The chain combines TRBV6-1 with TRBJ2-7; perhaps TRBD2 as D (7 bases). V lost 7 bases, J lost 4 bases, and 17 bases lay in between. Germline V lookup: CDR1 MNHNS, CDR2 SASEGT. This CDR3 comprises 14 residues. The CDR3 DNA sequence: TGTGCCAGCACCTCAGGGGAGGGAAGATACGAGCAGTACTTC. This codes for CASTSGEGRYEQYF.

The CDR3 is CASSLEGISGNTIYF. The CDR3 nucleotides are TGCGCCAGCAGCTTGGAAGGGATCTCTGGAAACACCATATATTTT. This chain links TRBV5-1 with TRBJ1-3; the D is unclear. The CDR3 loop spans 15 amino acids. Germline V CDR1 and CDR2: SGHRS, YFSETQ. Between the trimmed V and J ends, which lost 0 bases and 0 bases, there was a span of 7 bases.

This clonotype was detected many times. The chain joins TRBV12-3 or TRBV12-4 to TRBJ2-7, with D perhaps TRBD2 (5 bases). The V end lost 6 bases, the J end lost 2 bases, and 14 bases lay between the germline ends. The CDR3 loop spans 14 amino acids. The CDR3 here is CASSKTDGTYEQYF. The CDR3 nucleotides are TGTGCCAGCAGCAAAACGGACGGGACCTACGAGCAGTACTTC.

Ten or more counts support this clonotype. The V call is TRBV2, the J call TRBJ2-5; 9 positions match TRBD1. The CDR3 runs 16 residues. Germline CDR1 reads SNHLY; CDR2 reads FYNNEI. Germline trimming cut 4 bases from V and 5 bases from J; bases unmatched to any gene: 11. The CDR3 nucleotides are TGTGCCAGCAGTGCCCAACAGGGGGCGATGGGTGAGACCCAGTACTTC. Translation: CASSAQQGAMGETQYF.

The sample holds many counts of this clonotype. The chain couples TRBV5-1 to TRBJ2-7, with D tentatively TRBD2 (6 bases). V dropped 0 bases and J dropped 6 bases, with 13 bases sitting between them. The CDR3 is made up of 14 amino acids. CDR1 SGHRS and CDR2 YFSETQ come from the germline V gene. The CDR3 is CASSLVTGEGEQYF. The CDR3 DNA sequence: TGCGCCAGCAGCTTGGTTACGGGAGAAGGCGAGCAGTACTTC.

Many counts were recorded for this clonotype. V is TRBV20-1 and J is TRBJ2-1; D possibly corresponds to TRBD1 (5 bases). The CDR3 consists of 14 residues. Germline loops: CDR1 DFQATT, CDR2 SNEGSKA (reference sequence). The V gene lost 1 base and the J gene lost 0 bases, with 7 bases spanning the gap. The CDR3: CSARAGPSYNEQFF. The CDR3 region has the DNA TGCAGTGCTAGAGCAGGGCCCTCCTACAATGAGCAGTTCTTC.

This clonotype has ten or more counts. The rearrangement links TRBV28 to TRBJ1-5, with TRBD1 matching over 7 bases. Trimming removed 8 bases from V and 4 bases from J; junction bases left unmatched: 11. There are 15 residues in the CDR3. Germline V CDR1 and CDR2: MDHEN, SYDVKM. This chain's CDR3 is CASRNRDRSNQPQHF. The CDR3 DNA sequence: TGTGCCAGCCGGAACCGGGACAGATCGAATCAGCCCCAGCATTTT.

This clonotype turned up a few times. V usage is TRBV10-1 and J usage is TRBJ1-5; D gene uncertain. V was cut by 2 bases and J by 7 bases, with 9 bases left in between. CDR3 length equals 13 residues. From germline, CDR1 is WNHNN and CDR2 SYGVQD (reference sequence). The CDR3 bases are TGCGCCAGCAGTGAGCGGGAAGGCCAGCCCCAGCATTTT. Translation gives CASSEREGQPQHF.

The V call is TRBV4-1, the J call TRBJ1-1; 7 bases line up with TRBD1. This CDR3 region has 16 residues. Germline V lookup: CDR1 MGHRA, CDR2 YSYEKL. V lost 4 bases to trimming and J lost 4 bases; unmatched junction nucleotides: 12. The CDR3 nucleotides are TGCGCCAGCAGCCCCCGAGGACAGGACCTGAGCACTGAAGCTTTCTTT. This codes for CASSPRGQDLSTEAFF.

In this sample, this clonotype turned up many times. The V gene is TRBV6-1, the J gene TRBJ1-5, with TRBD1 matching over 9 bases. The ends lost 8 bases at V and 6 bases at J; junction bases unmatched: 5. The CDR3 runs 13 residues. Per the germline V gene, CDR1 is MNHNS and CDR2 is SASEGT. For the CDR3, the DNA is TGTGCCAGCTGGAACAGGGGGCTTCAGCCCCAGCATTTT. This gives the protein CASWNRGLQPQHF.

This clonotype has a count of ten or more. This sequence joins TRBV29-1 and TRBJ1-1; D gene ambiguous. With 5 bases removed from V and 1 base from J, the gap between germline ends came to 8 bases. Germline CDR1 and CDR2: SQVTM and ANQGSEA. The CDR3 runs 12 residues. CDR3 bases: TGCAGCGTTCTCATTTGGAACACTGAAGCTTTCTTT. It encodes CSVLIWNTEAFF. The full variable domain, in which reference TRBV29-1 and TRBJ1-1 provide the parts outside the CDR3, is SAVISQKPSRDICQRGTSLTIQCQVDSQVTMMFWYRQQPGQSLTLIATANQGSEATYESGFVIDKFPISRPNLTFSTLTVSNMSPEDSSIYLCSVLIWNTEAFFGQGTRLTVV.

This clonotype has ten or more counts. The gene calls are TRBV6-1 and TRBJ2-1; 10 nucleotides align to TRBD2. V was pared by 2 bases and J by 7 bases, with 5 bases of the junction left unmatched. Germline loops: CDR1 MNHNS, CDR2 SASEGT. The CDR3 extends over 15 amino acids. The CDR3 here is CASSELAGAGNEQFF. DNA for the CDR3: TGTGCCAGCAGTGAACTAGCGGGAGCAGGTAATGAGCAGTTCTTC.

This clonotype was recorded at least ten times. The V call is TRBV10-3, the J call TRBJ2-3, with no clear D. CDR1 and CDR2 from the germline V gene are ENHRY and SYGVKD. CDR3 length equals 12 residues. The V end lost 4 bases, the J end lost 6 bases, and 8 bases lay between the germline ends. CDR3: CAISVTSDTQYF. Written as DNA, the CDR3 is TGTGCCATCAGTGTAACGAGCGATACGCAGTATTTT.

On this clonotype: This is likely a read error, given that the CDR3 carries no conserved phenylalanine or tryptophan at its end. The V call is TRBV9, the J call TRBJ2-1; 7 bases align to TRBD2. V lost 5 bases, J lost 4 bases, and 9 bases stayed unmatched. Germline CDR1 is SGDLS and CDR2 is YYNGEE. CDR3 length equals 15 residues. CDR3 in DNA: TGTGCCAGCAGGGCTGTGTCTAGCGGTTACAATGAGCAGTTCTCC. Translation: CASRAVSSGYNEQFS.